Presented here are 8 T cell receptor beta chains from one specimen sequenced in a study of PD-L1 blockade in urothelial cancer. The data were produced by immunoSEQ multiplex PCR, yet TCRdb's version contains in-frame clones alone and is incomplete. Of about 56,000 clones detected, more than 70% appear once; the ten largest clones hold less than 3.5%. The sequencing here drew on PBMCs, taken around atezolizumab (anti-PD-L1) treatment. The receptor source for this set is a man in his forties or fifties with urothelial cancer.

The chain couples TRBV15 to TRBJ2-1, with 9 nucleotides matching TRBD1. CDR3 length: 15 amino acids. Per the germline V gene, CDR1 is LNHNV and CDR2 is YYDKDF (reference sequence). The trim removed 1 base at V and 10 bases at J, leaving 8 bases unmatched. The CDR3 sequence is CATSRVLGQGVEQFF. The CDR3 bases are TGTGCCACCAGCAGAGTGTTGGGACAGGGTGTAGAGCAGTTCTTC.

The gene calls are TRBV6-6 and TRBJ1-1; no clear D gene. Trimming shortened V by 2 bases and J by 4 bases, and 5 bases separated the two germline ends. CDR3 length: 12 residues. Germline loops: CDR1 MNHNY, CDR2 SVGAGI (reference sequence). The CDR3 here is CASSYLGTEAFF. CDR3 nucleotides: TGTGCCAGCAGTTACCTCGGCACTGAAGCTTTCTTT.

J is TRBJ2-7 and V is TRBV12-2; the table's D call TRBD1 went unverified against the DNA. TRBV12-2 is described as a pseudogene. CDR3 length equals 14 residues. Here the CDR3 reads CASRLLSRADEQYF. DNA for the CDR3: TGTGCAAGTCGCTTATTGTCCAGGGCCGACGAGCAGTACTTC.

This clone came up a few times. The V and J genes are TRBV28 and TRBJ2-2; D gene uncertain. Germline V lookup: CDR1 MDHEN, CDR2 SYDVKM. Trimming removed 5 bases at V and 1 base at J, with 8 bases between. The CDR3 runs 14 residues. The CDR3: CASSRNRNTGELFF. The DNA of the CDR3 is TGTGCCAGCAGTCGGAACAGGAACACCGGGGAGCTGTTTTTT.

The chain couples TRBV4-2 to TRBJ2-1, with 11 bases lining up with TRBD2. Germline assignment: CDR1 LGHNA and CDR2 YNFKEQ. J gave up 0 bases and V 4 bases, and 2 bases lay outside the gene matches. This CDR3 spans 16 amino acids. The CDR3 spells CASSRLAGGSYNEQFF. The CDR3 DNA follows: TGTGCCAGCAGCCGGCTAGCGGGAGGCTCCTACAATGAGCAGTTCTTC.

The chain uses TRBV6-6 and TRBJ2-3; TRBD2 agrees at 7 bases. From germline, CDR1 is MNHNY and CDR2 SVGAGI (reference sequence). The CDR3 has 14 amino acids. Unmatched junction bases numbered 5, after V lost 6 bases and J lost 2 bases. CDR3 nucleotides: TGTGCCAGCAGAAGGGACTACTCCACAGATACGCAGTATTTT. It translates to CASRRDYSTDTQYF.

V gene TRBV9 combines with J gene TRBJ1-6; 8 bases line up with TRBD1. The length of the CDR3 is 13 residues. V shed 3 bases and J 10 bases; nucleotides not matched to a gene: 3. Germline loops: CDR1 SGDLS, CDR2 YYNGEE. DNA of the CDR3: TGTGCCAGCAGCGCCACAGGGGGGTCACCCCTCCACTTT. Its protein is CASSATGGSPLHF.

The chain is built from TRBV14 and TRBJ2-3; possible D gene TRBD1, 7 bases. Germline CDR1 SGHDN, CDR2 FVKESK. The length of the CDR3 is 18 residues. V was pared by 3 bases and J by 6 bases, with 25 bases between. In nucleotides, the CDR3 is TGTGCCAGCAGCCATCCGCCTAGCGCCAGGGGGAACTCCGATACGCAGTATTTT. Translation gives CASSHPPSARGNSDTQYF.